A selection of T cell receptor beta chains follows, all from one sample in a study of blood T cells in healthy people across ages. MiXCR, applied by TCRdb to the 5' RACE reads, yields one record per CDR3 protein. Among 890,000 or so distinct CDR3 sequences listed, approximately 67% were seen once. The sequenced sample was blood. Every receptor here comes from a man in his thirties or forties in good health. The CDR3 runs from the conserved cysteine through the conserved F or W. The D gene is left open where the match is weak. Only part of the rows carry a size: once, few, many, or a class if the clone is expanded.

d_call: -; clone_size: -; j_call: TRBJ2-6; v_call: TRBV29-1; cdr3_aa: CSGRVAGANVLTF; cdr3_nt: TGCAGCGGCAGGGTGGCCGGGGCCAACGTCCTGACTTTC
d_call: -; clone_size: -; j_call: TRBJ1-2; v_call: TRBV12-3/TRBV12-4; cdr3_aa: CASSIEAWGDGYTF; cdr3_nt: TGTGCCAGCAGTATCGAGGCATGGGGGGACGGCTACACCTTC
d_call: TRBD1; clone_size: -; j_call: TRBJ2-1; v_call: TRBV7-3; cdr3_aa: CASSFGGTGYNEQFF; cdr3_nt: TGTGCCAGCAGCTTTGGGGGGACAGGGTACAATGAACAGTTCTTC
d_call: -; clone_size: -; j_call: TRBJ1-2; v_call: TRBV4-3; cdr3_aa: CASSHRTANYGYTF; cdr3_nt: TGCGCCAGCAGCCACCGGACAGCTAACTATGGCTACACCTTC
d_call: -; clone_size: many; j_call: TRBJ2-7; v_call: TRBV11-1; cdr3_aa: CATSTAGALYEQYF; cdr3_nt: TGTGCCACCAGCACGGCGGGGGCACTATACGAGCAGTACTTC
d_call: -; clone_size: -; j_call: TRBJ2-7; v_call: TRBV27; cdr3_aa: CASSLPGRYYEQYF; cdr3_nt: TGTGCCAGCAGTTTACCTGGACGTTACTACGAGCAGTACTTC
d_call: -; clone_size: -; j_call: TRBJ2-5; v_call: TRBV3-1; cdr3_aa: CASRNPETQYF; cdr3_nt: TGTGCCAGCAGAAACCCGGAGACCCAGTACTTC
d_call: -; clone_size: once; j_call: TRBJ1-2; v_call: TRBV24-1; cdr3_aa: CATNLGAGYGYTF; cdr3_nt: TGTGCCACCAACCTAGGGGCGGGCTATGGCTACACCTTC
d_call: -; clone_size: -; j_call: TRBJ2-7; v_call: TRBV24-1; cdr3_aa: CATSDQTGYEQYF; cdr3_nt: TGTGCCACCAGTGATCAGACAGGATACGAGCAGTACTTC
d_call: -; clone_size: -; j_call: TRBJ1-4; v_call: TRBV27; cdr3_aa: CARSGTVATNEKLFF; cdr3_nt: TGTGCCAGAAGCGGGACCGTGGCAACTAATGAAAAACTGTTTTTT
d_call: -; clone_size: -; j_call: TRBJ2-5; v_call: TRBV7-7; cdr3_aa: CASSRDTLQETQYF; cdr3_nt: TGTGCCAGCAGCCGGGACACCCTCCAAGAGACCCAGTACTTC
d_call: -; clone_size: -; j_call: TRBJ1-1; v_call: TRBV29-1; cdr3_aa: CSVNLRGTNTEAFF; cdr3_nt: TGCAGCGTGAACCTCCGGGGTACCAACACTGAAGCTTTCTTT
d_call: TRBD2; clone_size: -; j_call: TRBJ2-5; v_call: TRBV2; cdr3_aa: CASSGLADETQYF; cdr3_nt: TGTGCCAGCAGCGGACTAGCGGACGAGACCCAGTACTTC
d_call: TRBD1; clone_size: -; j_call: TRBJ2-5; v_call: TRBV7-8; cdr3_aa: CASRLHPGQGSGQYF; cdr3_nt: TGTGCCAGCAGGCTACACCCGGGACAGGGGAGCGGGCAGTACTTC
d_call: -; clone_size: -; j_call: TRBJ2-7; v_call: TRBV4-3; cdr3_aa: CASSQYGGSYEQYF; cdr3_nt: TGCGCCAGCAGCCAATACGGGGGAAGCTACGAGCAGTACTTC
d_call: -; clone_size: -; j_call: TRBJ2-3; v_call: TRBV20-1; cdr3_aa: CSAPGTPLDTQYF; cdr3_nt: TGCAGTGCTCCCGGGACTCCCCTTGATACGCAGTATTTT
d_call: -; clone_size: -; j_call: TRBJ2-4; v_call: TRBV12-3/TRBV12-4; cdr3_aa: CASSFFENIQYF; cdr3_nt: TGTGCCAGCAGTTTCTTTGAAAACATTCAGTACTTC
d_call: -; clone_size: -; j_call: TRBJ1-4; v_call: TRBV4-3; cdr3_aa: CASSKGALGEKLFF; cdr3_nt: TGCGCCAGCAGCAAAGGGGCGCTCGGGGAAAAACTGTTTTTT
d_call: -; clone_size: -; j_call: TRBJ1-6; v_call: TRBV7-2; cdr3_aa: CASSRGHSSYNSPLHF; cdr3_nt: TGTGCCAGCAGCAGAGGACACAGCTCCTATAATTCACCCCTCCACTTT
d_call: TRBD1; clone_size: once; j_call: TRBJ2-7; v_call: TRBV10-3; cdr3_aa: CAIGTTGGIGYEQYF; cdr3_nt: TGCGCCATTGGAACTACAGGGGGCATTGGTTACGAGCAGTACTTC
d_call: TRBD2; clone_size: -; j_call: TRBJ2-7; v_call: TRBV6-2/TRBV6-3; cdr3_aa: CAISARLAGSSYEQYF; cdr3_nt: TGTGCCATCAGTGCCAGACTAGCGGGGAGCTCCTACGAGCAGTACTTC
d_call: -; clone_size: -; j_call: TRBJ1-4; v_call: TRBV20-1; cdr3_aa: CSAVEHGLFF; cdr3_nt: TGCAGTGCCGTCGAACACGGACTGTTTTTT
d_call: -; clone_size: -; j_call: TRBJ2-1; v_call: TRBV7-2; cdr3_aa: CASNPGGTRVSDEQFF; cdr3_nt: TGTGCCAGCAACCCTGGGGGGACCCGAGTGAGCGATGAGCAGTTCTTC
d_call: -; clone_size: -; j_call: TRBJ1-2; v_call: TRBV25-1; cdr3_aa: CASSDRGTVYGYTF; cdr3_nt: TGTGCCAGCAGTGATCGCGGGACGGTCTATGGCTACACCTTC
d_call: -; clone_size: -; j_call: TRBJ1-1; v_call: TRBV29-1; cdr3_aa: CSGMVNTEAFF; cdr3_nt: TGCAGCGGAATGGTGAACACTGAAGCTTTCTTT
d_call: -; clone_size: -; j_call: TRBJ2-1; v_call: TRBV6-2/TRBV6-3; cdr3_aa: CASSSPGAGYNEQFF; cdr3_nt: TGTGCCAGCAGTTCCCCGGGGGCGGGGTACAATGAGCAGTTCTTC
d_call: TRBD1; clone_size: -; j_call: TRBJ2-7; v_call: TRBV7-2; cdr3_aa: CASSLTGGREQYF; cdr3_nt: TGTGCCAGCAGCCTGACAGGGGGAAGGGAGCAGTACTTC
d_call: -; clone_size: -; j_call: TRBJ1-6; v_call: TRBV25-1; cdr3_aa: CASRSAGYMNSPLHF; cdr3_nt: TGTGCCAGCAGAAGTGCAGGGTATATGAATTCACCCCTCCACTTT
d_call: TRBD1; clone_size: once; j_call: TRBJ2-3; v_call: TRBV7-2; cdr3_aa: CASSLAGQASTDTQYF; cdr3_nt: TGTGCCAGCAGCTTAGCAGGACAGGCTAGCACAGATACGCAGTATTTT
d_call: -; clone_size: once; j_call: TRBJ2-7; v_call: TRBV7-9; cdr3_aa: CASSSPESYEQYF; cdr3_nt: TGTGCCAGCAGCTCCCCGGAGAGCTACGAGCAGTACTTC
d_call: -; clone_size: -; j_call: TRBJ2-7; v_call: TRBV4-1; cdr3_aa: CASSQTNNGPGTYEQYF; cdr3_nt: TGCGCCAGCAGCCAAACAAACAACGGACCGGGCACCTACGAGCAGTACTTC
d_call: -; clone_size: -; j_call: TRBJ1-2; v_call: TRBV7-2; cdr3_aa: CASSSAQDYGYTF; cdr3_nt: TGTGCCAGCAGCTCAGCCCAAGACTATGGCTACACCTTC
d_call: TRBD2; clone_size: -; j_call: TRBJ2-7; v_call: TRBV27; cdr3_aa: CASSLDGGAYNEQYF; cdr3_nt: TGTGCCAGCAGCCTAGACGGGGGGGCCTACAATGAGCAGTACTTC
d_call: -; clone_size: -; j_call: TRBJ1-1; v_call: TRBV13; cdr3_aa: CASSLEMVGHMNTEAFF; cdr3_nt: TGTGCCAGTAGCTTAGAAATGGTCGGCCATATGAACACTGAAGCTTTCTTT
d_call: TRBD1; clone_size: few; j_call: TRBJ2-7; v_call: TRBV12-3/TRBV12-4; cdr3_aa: CASTLGQGYEQYF; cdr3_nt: TGTGCCAGCACCTTGGGACAGGGTTACGAGCAGTACTTC
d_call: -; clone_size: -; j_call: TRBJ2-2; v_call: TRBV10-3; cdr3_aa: CAISSAANTGELFF; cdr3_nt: TGTGCCATCAGCTCGGCAGCGAACACCGGGGAGCTGTTTTTT
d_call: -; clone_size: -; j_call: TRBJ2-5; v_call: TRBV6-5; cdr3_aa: CASSYSIAIQETQYF; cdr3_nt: TGTGCCAGCAGTTACTCGATAGCGATACAAGAGACCCAGTACTTC
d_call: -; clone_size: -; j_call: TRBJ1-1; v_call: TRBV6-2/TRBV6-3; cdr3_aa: CASRPQLVNTEAFF; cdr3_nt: TGTGCCAGCAGGCCCCAGTTGGTGAACACTGAAGCTTTCTTT
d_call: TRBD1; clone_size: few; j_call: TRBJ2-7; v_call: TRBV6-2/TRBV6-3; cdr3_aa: CASSRTGTYEQYF; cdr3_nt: TGTGCCAGCAGCCGGACAGGGACCTACGAGCAGTACTTC
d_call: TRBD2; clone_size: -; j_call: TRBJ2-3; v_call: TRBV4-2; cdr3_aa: CASSQEAGAVTDTQYF; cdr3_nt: TGTGCCAGCAGCCAAGAAGCGGGGGCCGTCACAGATACGCAGTATTTT
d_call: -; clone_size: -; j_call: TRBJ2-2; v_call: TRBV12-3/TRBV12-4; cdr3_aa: CASSSDSPGELFF; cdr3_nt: TGTGCCAGCAGTTCAGACAGCCCTGGGGAGCTGTTTTTT
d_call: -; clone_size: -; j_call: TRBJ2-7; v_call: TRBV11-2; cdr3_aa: CASSLAVGEQYF; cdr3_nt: TGTGCCAGCAGCTTAGCCGTGGGCGAGCAGTACTTC
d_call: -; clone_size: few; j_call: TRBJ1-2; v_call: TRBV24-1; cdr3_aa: CATSEDGTYGYTF; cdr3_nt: TGTGCCACCAGTGAAGACGGGACTTATGGCTACACCTTC
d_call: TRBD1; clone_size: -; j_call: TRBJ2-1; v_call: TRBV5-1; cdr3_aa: CASSLLLGTGLGNEQFF; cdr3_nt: TGCGCCAGCAGCCTACTCCTCGGGACAGGGCTGGGGAATGAGCAGTTCTTC
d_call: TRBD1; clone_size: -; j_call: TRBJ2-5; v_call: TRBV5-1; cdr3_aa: CASSLDGTGIQETQYF; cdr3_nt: TGCGCCAGCAGCTTGGACGGGACAGGCATTCAAGAGACCCAGTACTTC
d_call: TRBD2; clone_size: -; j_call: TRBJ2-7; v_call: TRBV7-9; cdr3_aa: CASSITIAGEGYEQYF; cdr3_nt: TGTGCCAGCAGCATCACGATAGCGGGGGAGGGCTACGAGCAGTACTTC
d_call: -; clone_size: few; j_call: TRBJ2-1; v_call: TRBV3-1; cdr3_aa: CASSQESRVVDEQFF; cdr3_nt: TGTGCCAGCAGCCAAGAATCCAGGGTCGTCGATGAGCAGTTCTTC
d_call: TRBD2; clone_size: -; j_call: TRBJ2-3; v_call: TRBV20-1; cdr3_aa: CSAPEGLAADTQYF; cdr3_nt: TGCAGTGCTCCCGAGGGACTAGCAGCAGATACGCAGTATTTT
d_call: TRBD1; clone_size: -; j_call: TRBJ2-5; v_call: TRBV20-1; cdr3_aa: CSAGSGTGVAEETQYF; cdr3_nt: TGCAGTGCTGGATCCGGGACAGGGGTTGCTGAGGAGACCCAGTACTTC
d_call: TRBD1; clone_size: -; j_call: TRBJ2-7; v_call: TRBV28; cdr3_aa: CASSPGGAQYEQYF; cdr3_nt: TGTGCCAGCAGTCCAGGGGGCGCCCAATACGAGCAGTACTTC
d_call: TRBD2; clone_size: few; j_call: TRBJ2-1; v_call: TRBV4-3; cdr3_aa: CASSQDRGVRYNEQFF; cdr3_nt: TGCGCCAGCAGCCAAGATCGGGGGGTCCGGTACAATGAGCAGTTCTTC
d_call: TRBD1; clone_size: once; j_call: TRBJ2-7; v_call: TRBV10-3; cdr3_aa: CAISARTGNSYEQYF; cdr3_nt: TGTGCCATCAGTGCTAGGACAGGGAATTCCTACGAGCAGTACTTC